These 10 T cell receptor beta chains were all obtained from the same sample, sequenced in a study of PD-L1 blockade in urothelial cancer. Profiled with immunoSEQ multiplex PCR; TCRdb holds only in-frame clones, not every one. Found here are around 62,000 clones, 88% of them singletons; the top ten hold approximately 10%. Sample time point: peripheral blood 6 weeks after treatment start. The input for sequencing was PBMCs, taken around atezolizumab (anti-PD-L1) treatment. The receptors here all came from a man aged 55 to 69 with urothelial cancer.

The genes are TRBV29-1 and TRBJ1-4, with TRBD1 matching over 12 bases. Germline V gives CDR1 SQVTM, CDR2 ANQGSEA. The CDR3 is made up of 15 amino acids. V lost 3 bases to trimming and J lost 7 bases; unmatched junction nucleotides: 6. CDR3 DNA: TGCAGCGTTGACGGGACAGGGGGCGCGGGTGAAAAACTGTTTTTT. It encodes CSVDGTGGAGEKLFF.

This sequence joins TRBV5-4 and TRBJ2-1; D possibly corresponds to TRBD2 (5 bases). CDR3 length equals 17 residues. Germline-derived CDR1 and CDR2 are SGHNT and YYREEE (reference sequence). Trimming pared 4 bases from V and 1 base from J, leaving 18 bases between. The DNA of the CDR3 is TGTGCCAGCAGCACTAGGGCCGGTCTAAGGTCCTACAATGAGCAGTTCTTC. Amino acids: CASSTRAGLRSYNEQFF.

V is TRBV29-1 and J is TRBJ2-1; a weak D match, TRBD1 (6 bases). Trimming took off 0 bases at V and 5 bases at J, with 14 bases between the two ends. The CDR3 runs to 15 residues. CDR1 is SQVTM and CDR2 is ANQGSEA in the germline V gene. The CDR3 spells CSVEDRGRGHNEQFF. CDR3 coding DNA: TGCAGCGTTGAAGATCGGGGCAGGGGCCACAATGAGCAGTTCTTC.

V gene TRBV4-3 combines with J gene TRBJ2-5; TRBD1 matches at 8 bases. Trimming removed 0 bases from V and 4 bases from J; junction bases left unmatched: 4. CDR1 LGHNA and CDR2 YSLEER come from the germline V gene. This CDR3 has 15 amino acids. The CDR3 nucleotides read TGCGCCAGCAGCCAAGACTTACAGGGGGGAGAGACCCAGTACTTC. Translation: CASSQDLQGGETQYF.

This chain joins TRBV7-9 and TRBJ2-1; D perhaps matches TRBD1 (6 bases). This CDR3 region has 10 residues. Between the trimmed V and J ends, which lost 5 bases and 10 bases, there was a span of 6 bases. The V gene's germline CDR1 is SEHNR and CDR2 FQNEAQ (reference sequence). The chain's CDR3 is CASSDREQFF. The CDR3 nucleotides read TGTGCCAGCAGCGACAGGGAGCAGTTCTTC.

A single count supports this clone. The chain has TRBV5-6 and TRBJ1-2; TRBD1 matches at 7 bases. The junction had 3 bases not matched to a gene; V was cut back by 4 bases and J by 0 bases. CDR1 SGHDT and CDR2 YYEEEE come from the germline V gene. The CDR3 is 14 amino acids. CDR3 nucleotide sequence: TGTGCCAGCAGCCGAGACAGGGCTAACTATGGCTACACCTTC. Translating gives CASSRDRANYGYTF.

This sequence joins TRBV4-1 and TRBJ1-5, with D perhaps matching TRBD1 (6 bases). This CDR3 spans 15 amino acids. Germline V gene data show CDR1 as MGHRA and CDR2 as YSYEKL. V shed 5 bases and J shed 2 bases, with 13 bases lying between them. The DNA for the CDR3 is TGCGCCAGCAGCATGACAGGCTATGGCAATCAGCCCCAGCATTTT. Residues: CASSMTGYGNQPQHF.

The chain combines TRBV7-8 with TRBJ1-6, with D unclear. Trimming took off 2 bases at V and 7 bases at J, with 9 bases between the two ends. This CDR3 spans 14 amino acids. From germline, CDR1 is SGHVS and CDR2 FQNEAQ. CDR3 sequence reads: CASSLKQNNSPLHF. CDR3 nucleotides: TGTGCCAGCAGCTTAAAACAGAACAATTCACCCCTCCACTTT.

This clone was observed a single time. Other nucleotide sequences in the sample specify the same CDR3. The genes are TRBV30 and TRBJ2-5; 8 positions agree with TRBD2. The length of the CDR3 is 11 residues. Germline V gene lookup returns CDR1 GTSNPN and CDR2 SVGIG (reference sequence). V was pared by 4 bases and J by 5 bases, with 0 bases of the junction left unmatched. The CDR3 DNA is TGTGCCTGGACTAGCGGGGAGACCCAGTACTTC. Encoded protein: CAWTSGETQYF.

The chain joins TRBV29-1 to TRBJ1-5, with a possible D match to TRBD1 (5 bases). Trimming left V 6 bases short and J 5 bases short, with 17 bases between. Germline CDR1 and CDR2: SQVTM and ANQGSEA. The CDR3 extends over 14 amino acids. CDR3 sequence (DNA): TGCAGCGTGGCACACCGGGACTTTTATCAGCCCCAGCATTTT. Amino acids: CSVAHRDFYQPQHF. The full variable domain, rest sourced from reference TRBV29-1 and TRBJ1-5, is SAVISQKPSRDICQRGTSLTIQCQVDSQVTMMFWYRQQPGQSLTLIATANQGSEATYESGFVIDKFPISRPNLTFSTLTVSNMSPEDSSIYLCSVAHRDFYQPQHFGDGTRLSIL.